The clone carrying this T cell receptor beta chain came up once. What it binds is unknown. V lost 6 bases and J lost 5; bases outside the gene matches: 6. This CDR3 contains 14 residues. In germline, CDR1 is SNHLY, CDR2 FYNNEI. The data stem from a study of vaccination and CD4 T cells after COVID-19. With the Oncomine TCR Beta short-read assay, DNA from cultured CD4+ T cells was sequenced. MiXCR, applied by TCRdb to the PCR reads, yields one record per CDR3 protein. The profile shows roughly 16,000 distinct CDR3 sequences, around 70% of them singletons. The treatment was: roughly ten-day PBMC culture with coronavirus spike peptide pools or control peptides (ViraFEST assay).

Input material: CD4+ T cells from blood, cultured in vitro. The rearrangement uses TRBV2 and TRBJ1-2, with 10 bases that match TRBD1. The origin of this receptor is a human donor who had recovered from COVID-19. In DNA form, the CDR3 reads TGTGCCAGCAGAACGACAGGGGGCGTTTATGGCTACACCTTC. Residues: CASRTTGGVYGYTF.